This TCR beta chain was profiled in a study of Graves' ophthalmopathy and Graves' hyperthyroidism. Whole-study context: Upon initial diagnosis and before any treatment, peripheral blood was collected. Findings and caveats of the study: Detection in blood was also observed for most expanded thyroid clonotypes above 0.001 frequency.

In its sample, this clonotype was seen many times. The target antigen is unknown. Using RNA transcripts, the TCR beta CDR3 regions were amplified. First-round RT-PCR employed HTBI primers, with a second-round multiplex PCR after it. TCRdb recomputed calls from the multiplex PCR reads with MiXCR, one row per CDR3 protein. The sample lists roughly 400,000 distinct CDR3 sequences; about 16% were seen once. Trimming left V 1 base short and J 2 bases short, with 6 bases between. The CDR3 is made up of 12 amino acids. Germline V gene data show CDR1 as DFQATT and CDR2 as SNEGSKA (reference sequence). Sample: peripheral blood. The chain recombines TRBV20-1 with TRBJ2-7; D gene unclear. This receptor was obtained from a woman aged 18-30 years with Graves' ophthalmopathy. CDR3 sequence (DNA): TGCAGTGCTAGAGTTACAGCCTACGAGCAGTACTTC. Amino acid sequence: CSARVTAYEQYF.